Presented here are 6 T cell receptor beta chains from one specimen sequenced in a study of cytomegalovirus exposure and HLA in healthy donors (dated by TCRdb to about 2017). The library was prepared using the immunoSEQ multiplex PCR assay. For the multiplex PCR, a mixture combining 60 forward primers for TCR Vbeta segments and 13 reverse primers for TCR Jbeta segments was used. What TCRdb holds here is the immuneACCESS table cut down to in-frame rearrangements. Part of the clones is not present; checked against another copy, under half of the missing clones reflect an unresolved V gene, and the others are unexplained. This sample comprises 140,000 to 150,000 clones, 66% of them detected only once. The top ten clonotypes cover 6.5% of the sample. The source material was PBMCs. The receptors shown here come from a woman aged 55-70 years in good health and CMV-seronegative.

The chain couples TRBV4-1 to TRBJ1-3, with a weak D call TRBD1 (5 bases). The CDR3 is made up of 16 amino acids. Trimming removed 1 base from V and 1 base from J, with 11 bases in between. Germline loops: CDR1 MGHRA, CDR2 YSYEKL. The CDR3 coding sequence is TGCGCCAGCAGCCAAGTCGGCAGGGATTCTGGAAACACCATATATTTT. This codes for CASSQVGRDSGNTIYF.

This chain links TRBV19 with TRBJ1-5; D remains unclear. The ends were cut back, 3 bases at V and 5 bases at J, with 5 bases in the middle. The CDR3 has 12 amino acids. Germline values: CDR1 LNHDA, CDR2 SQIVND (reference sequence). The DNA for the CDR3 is TGTGCCAGTAGTATTCCCTATCAGCCCCAGCATTTT. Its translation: CASSIPYQPQHF.

For the CDR3, the DNA is TGTGCCAGCAGCGTAAGTAGCGGGAGCTTCCGGACCGGGGAGCTGTTTTTT. It is translated as CASSVSSGSFRTGELFF. The chain employs TRBV9 and TRBJ2-2, with TRBD2 identical over 9 bases. The CDR3 is 17 amino acids. J lost 5 bases, V lost 1 base, and 9 bases had no gene match. Germline V gene lookup returns CDR1 SGDLS and CDR2 YYNGEE.

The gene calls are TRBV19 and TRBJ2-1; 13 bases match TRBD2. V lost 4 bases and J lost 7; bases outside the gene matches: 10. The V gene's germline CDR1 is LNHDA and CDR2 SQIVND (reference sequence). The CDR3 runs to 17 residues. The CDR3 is CASSTITSGGAPNEQFF. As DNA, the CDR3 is TGTGCCAGTAGTACCATCACTAGCGGGGGGGCCCCGAATGAGCAGTTCTTC. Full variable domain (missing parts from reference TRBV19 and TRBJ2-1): DGGITQSPKYLFRKEGQNVTLSCEQNLNHDAMYWYRQDPGQGLRLIYYSQIVNDFQKGDIAEGYSVSREKKESFPLTVTSAQKNPTAFYLCASSTITSGGAPNEQFFGPGTRLTVL.

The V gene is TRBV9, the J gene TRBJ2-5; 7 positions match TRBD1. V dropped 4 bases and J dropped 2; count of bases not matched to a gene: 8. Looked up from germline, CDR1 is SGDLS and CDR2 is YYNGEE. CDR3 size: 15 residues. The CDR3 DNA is TGTGCCAGCAGCCAACAGGGGACAGAGCAAGAGACCCAGTACTTC. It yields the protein CASSQQGTEQETQYF.

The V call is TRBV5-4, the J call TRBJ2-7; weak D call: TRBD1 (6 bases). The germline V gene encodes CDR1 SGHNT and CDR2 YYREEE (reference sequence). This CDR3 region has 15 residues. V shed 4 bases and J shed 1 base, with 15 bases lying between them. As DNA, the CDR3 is TGTGCCAGCAGCCCCCGGGTACAGGGATCCTACGAGCAGTACTTC. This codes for CASSPRVQGSYEQYF.